These T cell receptor beta chains were read from a single sample in a study of siplizumab effects on memory and regulatory T cells. The table came from immunoSEQ multiplex PCR; TCRdb's copy has only in-frame clones and leaves some out. The sample has 90,000 to 120,000 clones, roughly 93% seen once. Sequenced: Tregs sorted from blood. Receptors originate from a human donor in good health. Both conserved end residues are part of each CDR3. The D gene is left open where the match is weak. Clone size appears in some rows only: once, few, many, or a class for an expanded clone.

size	D	J	V	CDR3	DNA
-	-	TRBJ1-2	TRBV11-2	CASSFDSIYGYTF	TGTGCCAGCAGCTTCGACAGTATCTATGGCTACACCTTC
-	TRBD2	TRBJ2-7	TRBV2	CASKGGGSYEQYF	TGTGCCAGCAAAGGCGGGGGCTCCTACGAGCAGTACTTC
-	-	TRBJ2-2	TRBV19	CASSLVKNTGELFF	TGTGCCAGTAGTTTAGTAAAGAACACCGGGGAGCTGTTTTTT
-	TRBD2	TRBJ2-1	TRBV18	CASSPATSGYNEQFF	TGTGCCAGCTCACCCGCTACTAGCGGGTACAATGAGCAGTTCTTC
-	-	TRBJ1-2	TRBV9	CASSKGGSYTF	TGTGCCAGCAGCAAAGGTGGGAGCTACACCTTC
-	-	TRBJ1-4	TRBV4-3	CASSQEGAHNEKLFF	TGCGCCAGCAGCCAAGAGGGGGCCCATAATGAAAAACTGTTTTTT
-	-	TRBJ1-5	TRBV2	CASRNQAGGLGQPQHF	TGTGCCAGCCGAAACCAGGCGGGGGGATTGGGTCAGCCCCAGCATTTT
-	TRBD2	TRBJ2-5	TRBV19	CASSIRRTSGRGETQYF	TGTGCCAGTAGTATCCGTAGGACTAGCGGGAGAGGGGAGACCCAGTACTTC
once	-	TRBJ2-3	TRBV18	CASFLTLTADTQYF	TGTGCCAGCTTCCTGACTCTGACGGCAGATACGCAGTATTTT
-	-	TRBJ1-5	TRBV6-6	CASSYSGSQPQHF	TGTGCCAGCAGTTACTCAGGGTCTCAGCCCCAGCATTTT
-	-	TRBJ1-5	TRBV7-8	CASTPGRGIGNQPQHF	TGTGCCAGCACCCCGGGGAGGGGGATCGGCAATCAGCCCCAGCATTTT
-	TRBD1	TRBJ1-4	TRBV5-6	CASSLTGTGDRGEKLFF	TGTGCCAGCAGCTTGACCGGGACAGGGGATCGGGGTGAAAAACTGTTTTTT
-	-	TRBJ2-2	TRBV6-5	CACLRPTGELFF	TGTGCCTGCCTACGCCCGACCGGGGAGCTGTTTTTT
few	TRBD1	TRBJ2-7	TRBV7-9	CASSPTGSSYEQYF	TGTGCCAGCAGCCCGACAGGGAGCTCCTACGAGCAGTACTTC
-	TRBD1	TRBJ2-3	TRBV6-5	CASSSGTAFTQYF	TGTGCCAGCAGCTCCGGGACAGCGTTTACGCAGTATTTT